This TCR beta chain was sequenced during a study of vaccination and CD4 T cells after COVID-19. The wider study: A vaccine, either BNT162b2 or mRNA-1273, was given to participants in two doses. A CEFX pool, an HIV-1 Nef pool, or no peptide went to control cultures. Timing of post-vaccine sample collection was a median about 72 days after dose two, with a range of 14 to 241.

Treatment meaning: roughly ten-day PBMC culture with coronavirus spike peptide pools or control peptides (ViraFEST assay). Turning to this clonotype: Its specificity is not known.

With the Oncomine TCR Beta short-read assay, DNA from cultured CD4+ T cells was sequenced. TCRdb re-derived calls from the PCR reads in MiXCR, one entry per CDR3 protein. The table lists about 9,000 distinct CDR3 sequences, about 48% of them singletons. The germline gives CDR1 MDHEN, CDR2 SYDVKM. Trimming took 5 bases from V and 3 from J; bases not matched to a gene: 11. There are 16 residues in the CDR3. Sequencing was performed on CD4+ T cells from blood, cultured in vitro. The chain is built from TRBV28 and TRBJ2-7, with 9 nucleotides matching TRBD1. The receptor was derived from a human donor who had recovered from COVID-19. The CDR3 sequence: CASSHPRTGASYEQYF. The CDR3 coding sequence is TGTGCCAGCAGTCACCCTAGGACAGGGGCCAGCTACGAGCAGTACTTC.